A selection of T cell receptor beta chains follows, all from one sample in a study of T-cell reconstitution after alpha-beta-depleted transplantation in children. TCRdb fed the PCR reads into MiXCR, producing one record per CDR3 protein. Among 200,000 to 300,000 distinct CDR3 sequences listed, 12% were seen once. The sequencing here drew on PBMCs from the stem cell graft donor, taken from the stem cell graft. The receptors derive from a human donor who donated a stem cell graft to a child with acute lymphoblastic leukemia. The CDR3 runs from the conserved cysteine through the conserved F or W. The D gene is left open where the match is weak. Clone size, where shown, is once, few, many, or a class for clones that have expanded.

>many|TRBV9|.|TRBJ2-3
TGTGCCAGCAGCCTGGGTCGGGATACGCAGTATTTT
CASSLGRDTQYF
>many|TRBV29-1|.|TRBJ1-1
TGCAGCGGATCCGGACATCTTAACACTGAAGCTTTCTTT
CSGSGHLNTEAFF
>.|TRBV6-1|.|TRBJ2-7
TGTGCCAGCACTGGAAACACGTACGAGCAGTACTTC
CASTGNTYEQYF
>many|TRBV7-9|.|TRBJ1-5
TGTGCCAGCAGCTTGAATGTAGTGCAGCCCCAGCATTTT
CASSLNVVQPQHF
>.|TRBV6-2/TRBV6-3|.|TRBJ2-7
TGTGCCAGCAGTTACTCGACTTATGGTCCTTTAGCAACCTACGAGCAGTACTTC
CASSYSTYGPLATYEQYF
>many|TRBV4-3|.|TRBJ2-7
TGCGCCAGCAGCCAAGATACCAGTAGCTCCTACGAGCAGTACTTC
CASSQDTSSSYEQYF
>many|TRBV19|TRBD1|TRBJ1-2
TGTGCCAGTAGTACTTCCGGGACAGCCTATGGCTACACCTTC
CASSTSGTAYGYTF
>.|TRBV2|TRBD2|TRBJ2-3
TGTGCCAGCAGAGACGATGGGGGGAGGGCATATTTT
CASRDDGGRAYF
>many|TRBV20-1|.|TRBJ1-2
TGCAGTGCACATCAAAGGGTGAAGGACTATGGCTACACCTTC
CSAHQRVKDYGYTF
>few|TRBV28|TRBD2|TRBJ2-7
TGTGCCAGCATCTCCCGTGGCGGGAGTAACGAGCAGTACTTC
CASISRGGSNEQYF
>many|TRBV3-1|TRBD2|TRBJ2-7
TGTGCCAGCAGCTGGGGACTAGCGGGAGGGCTTGTCGGATACGAGCAGTACTTC
CASSWGLAGGLVGYEQYF
>many|TRBV5-8|TRBD2|TRBJ2-7
TGTGCCAGCAGCTTGGCGGAGCGGGAGATCAACGAGCAGTACTTC
CASSLAEREINEQYF
>many|TRBV6-1|.|TRBJ1-6
TGTGCCAGCAGTCGGTCATATAATTCACCCCTCCACTTT
CASSRSYNSPLHF
>many|TRBV7-9|.|TRBJ2-4
TGTGCCAGCAGCTCGTCCGGGGTCAAAAACATTCAGTACTTC
CASSSSGVKNIQYF
>many|TRBV4-2|.|TRBJ2-5
TGTGCCAGCAGCCAAGTTGGACAGCTCCAAGAGACCCAGTACTTC
CASSQVGQLQETQYF
>many|TRBV2|.|TRBJ2-7
TGTGCCAGCAGGCGAGATCTTCCAAGCGAGCAGTACTTC
CASRRDLPSEQYF
>many|TRBV5-1|.|TRBJ2-2
TGCGCCAGCAGCCCCGAAGGGGGACACACCGGGGAGCTGTTTTTT
CASSPEGGHTGELFF
>many|TRBV6-1|TRBD1|TRBJ1-5
TGTGCCAGCAGAGGACAGGGTGTGGGTGGTGGCAATCAGCCCCAGCATTTT
CASRGQGVGGGNQPQHF
>many|TRBV5-1|TRBD1|TRBJ1-2
TGCGCCAGCAGCTGGAAGACGGACAGGATTAACTATGGCTACACCTTC
CASSWKTDRINYGYTF